This entry lists 14 T cell receptor beta chains sequenced from one sample in a study of blood T cell repertoires in COVID-19 (TCRdb year 2020). Library prep was done by the immunoSEQ multiplex PCR assay. TCRdb's version of the immuneACCESS table is confined to in-frame rearrangements and falls short of the full clone set. An unresolved V gene accounts for under half of the shortfall where checked; the remainder is of unknown origin. The sample yields about 120,000 clones; 75% to 80% were counted once. Of the sample, 7.9% is held by the ten largest clones. Material for sequencing was peripheral blood. The source of these receptors is a human donor in a cohort sampled during active COVID-19.

This clone was found once. The chain has TRBV27 and TRBJ2-3; TRBD2 aligns across 11 bases. This CDR3 has 16 amino acids. Per germline, CDR1 MNHEY and CDR2 SMNVEV (reference sequence). The V segment lost 5 bases and the J segment 0 bases; nucleotides outside the gene matches: 4. The CDR3 coding sequence is TGTGCCAGCAGTCTAAGGACTAGCGGGAGCACAGATACGCAGTATTTT. It yields the protein CASSLRTSGSTDTQYF.

This clone was counted a few times. V and J are TRBV25-1 and TRBJ1-3, with unresolved D. The V end lost 5 bases, the J end lost 0 bases, and 5 bases lay between the germline ends. Germline lookup yields CDR1 MGHDK and CDR2 SYGVNS. CDR3 length: 13 residues. The CDR3 is CASSLSSGNTIYF. For the CDR3, the DNA is TGTGCCAGCAGTTTGAGCTCTGGAAACACCATATATTTT.

The CDR3 spells CASSLEDRPSILPYEQYF. The CDR3 bases are TGTGCCAGCAGCTTAGAGGACAGGCCGTCCATACTTCCCTACGAGCAGTACTTC. This chain uses TRBV7-8 with TRBJ2-7, with 7 bases identical to TRBD1. The J segment lost 2 bases and the V segment lost 1 base, leaving 14 bases of the junction unmatched. The CDR3 contains 18 residues. CDR1 and CDR2 (germline): SGHVS, FQNEAQ.

V is TRBV7-6 and J is TRBJ1-2, with 9 bases identical to TRBD1. The germline V gene has CDR1 SGHVS and CDR2 FNYEAQ. The CDR3 contains 17 residues. J lost 8 bases, V lost 2 bases, and 15 bases had no gene match. The CDR3 sequence: CASSLQSGQGRPGGYTF. The CDR3 nucleotides read TGTGCCAGCAGCTTACAGTCGGGACAGGGAAGACCCGGCGGCTACACCTTC.

This chain uses TRBV28 with TRBJ2-7; tentative D call: TRBD1 (6 bases). Deletions cut 5 bases from V and 2 bases from J, with 13 bases between. The length of the CDR3 is 14 residues. CDR1 MDHEN and CDR2 SYDVKM come from the germline V gene. The CDR3 spells CASSGGHSPYEQYF. Written as DNA, the CDR3 is TGTGCCAGCAGTGGGGGCCACTCCCCCTACGAGCAGTACTTC.

The rearrangement joins TRBV21-1 to TRBJ1-2. TRBV21-1 is deemed a pseudogene. This CDR3 contains 10 residues. In DNA form, the CDR3 reads TGTGCCAGCCGCGCGTATGGCTACACCTTC. This gives the protein CASRAYGYTF.

V gene TRBV13 combines with J gene TRBJ2-1; 10 bases are a match to TRBD1. Trimming removed 5 bases from V and 8 bases from J; junction bases left unmatched: 9. The CDR3 extends over 15 amino acids. From germline, CDR1 is PRHDT and CDR2 FYEKMQ (reference sequence). This CDR3 is CASSPAGQGWHEQFF. As DNA, the CDR3 is TGTGCCAGCAGCCCGGCGGGACAGGGGTGGCATGAGCAGTTCTTC.

The chain carries TRBV2 and TRBJ1-3, with a weak D call TRBD1 (6 bases). Germline CDR1 reads SNHLY; CDR2 reads FYNNEI. With 4 bases removed from V and 4 bases from J, the gap between germline ends came to 14 bases. This CDR3 spans 15 amino acids. The DNA of the CDR3 is TGTGCCAGCAGTGTGCGGGGGGCTACAGGAAACACCATATATTTT. It is translated as CASSVRGATGNTIYF.

This clone appeared once. This chain connects TRBV2 to TRBJ2-5, with D possibly TRBD1 on 5 matching bases. This CDR3 has 13 residues. Between the trimmed V and J ends, which lost 7 bases and 5 bases, there was a span of 14 bases. The germline V gene has CDR1 SNHLY and CDR2 FYNNEI. The CDR3 loop reads CASTADRSETQYF. The DNA of the CDR3 is TGTGCCAGCACTGCCGACAGATCGGAGACCCAGTACTTC.

This clone came up once. J is TRBJ1-1 and V is TRBV5-1; D is possibly TRBD1 (6 bases). This CDR3 is 14 amino acids long. CDR1 SGHRS and CDR2 YFSETQ come from the germline V gene. V lost 6 bases and J 6 bases, leaving 18 bases between the germline ends. DNA of the CDR3: TGCGCCAGCAACTTAAATTTGGGGGCGCCTGAAGCTTTCTTT. It yields the protein CASNLNLGAPEAFF.

The chain carries TRBV12-3 or TRBV12-4 and TRBJ2-5; tentative D call: TRBD2 (6 bases). The V and J ends lost 6 bases and 2 bases respectively, with 10 bases between them. There are 13 residues in the CDR3. DNA for the CDR3: TGTGCCAGCAGACCCCGGGAGCAAGAGACCCAGTACTTC. This codes for CASRPREQETQYF.

This chain uses TRBV29-1 with TRBJ1-3; TRBD1 might be the D (6 bases). Between the trimmed V and J ends, which lost 7 bases and 1 base, there was a span of 8 bases. Germline values: CDR1 SQVTM, CDR2 ANQGSEA. The CDR3 totals 12 residues. CDR3 amino acids: CSAGTSGNTIYF. CDR3 DNA: TGCAGCGCCGGGACATCTGGAAACACCATATATTTT.

This clone showed up just a few times. The rearrangement links TRBV11-2 to TRBJ2-7; TRBD2 is a possible D gene (5 bases). The CDR3 extends over 13 amino acids. Trimming removed 7 bases at V and 4 bases at J, with 14 bases between. Germline values: CDR1 SGHAT, CDR2 FQNNGV. The CDR3 reads CASTLGRGYEQYF. The CDR3 DNA sequence: TGTGCCAGCACCCTTGGGCGAGGGTACGAGCAGTACTTC.

The rearrangement joins TRBV28 to TRBJ1-2; 10 nucleotides line up with TRBD1. Looked up from germline, CDR1 is MDHEN and CDR2 is SYDVKM. After removal of 6 bases from V and 9 bases from J, the junction contained 10 bases not matched to a gene. This CDR3 is 14 amino acids long. CDR3 in amino acids: CASRVPGQGYSYTF. CDR3 sequence (DNA): TGTGCCAGCAGGGTTCCGGGACAGGGGTATAGCTACACCTTC.